These 19 T cell receptor beta chains originate from one sample sequenced in a study of post-analysis software for immune sequencing data. Findings of the study overall: Elevated frequency relative to controls characterized four or five TRBV segments in patients, TRBV5-6, TRBV5-1 and TRBV20-1 among them.

Built from TCR beta cDNA, the libraries had unique molecular identifiers in them. TCRdb reanalysed the PCR reads using MiXCR and keeps one entry per CDR3 protein. The sample consists of approximately 730,000 distinct CDR3 sequences, about 45% of them appearing once. No antigen has been identified for these receptors. Source material: blood. The origin of the receptors is a girl between 5 and 17 years old with multiple sclerosis.

The rearrangement joins TRBV24-1 to TRBJ2-1; 9 nucleotides line up with TRBD1. This CDR3 comprises 16 residues. The V gene's germline CDR1 is KGHDR and CDR2 SFDVKD. After removal of 3 bases from V and 5 bases from J, the junction contained 7 bases not matched to a gene. In DNA form, the CDR3 reads TGTGCCACCAGTGATCCGGGACAGGGCGGCCACAATGAGCAGTTCTTC. Residues: CATSDPGQGGHNEQFF.

As DNA, the CDR3 is TGTGCCAGCAGTTACGGCGGGAAATACAATGAGCAGTTCTTC. It encodes CASSYGGKYNEQFF. The genes are TRBV6-2 or TRBV6-3 and TRBJ2-1; possible D gene TRBD2, 6 bases. The CDR3 sequence is 14 residues long. Germline-derived CDR1 and CDR2 are MNHEY and SVGEGT. V was clipped by 2 bases and J by 4 bases, with 9 bases between them.

The CDR3 region has the DNA TGTGCCATCAGTGAGCCTAGGGTCGCTGGGGCCAACGTCCTGACTTTC. Its translation is CAISEPRVAGANVLTF. The chain joins TRBV10-3 to TRBJ2-6, with D unresolved. This CDR3 contains 16 residues. V was cut by 2 bases and J by 2 bases, with 10 bases left in between. Germline V gene data show CDR1 as ENHRY and CDR2 as SYGVKD.

The CDR3 nucleotides read TGCGCCAGCAGCTTGGCCGGGTCGCAATCCCTCACCGGGGAGCTGTTTTTT. Protein product: CASSLAGSQSLTGELFF. V is TRBV5-1 and J is TRBJ2-2; D is undetermined. The CDR3 is 17 amino acids. V lost 0 bases and J lost 4, with 16 bases in between. Germline CDR1 reads SGHRS; CDR2 reads YFSETQ.

The V call is TRBV7-8, the J call TRBJ2-1; no definite D call. Germline V gene sequence: CDR1 SGHVS, CDR2 FQNEAQ. Trimming removed 5 bases from V and 5 bases from J, with 10 bases in between. The CDR3 sequence is 13 residues long. The CDR3 DNA is TGTGCCAGCAGCCTGGATCCCGACAATGAGCAGTTCTTC. Protein: CASSLDPDNEQFF.

The table lists this clonotype with a few counts. Here the CDR3 reads CASSEGTTGTDTQYF. The CDR3 DNA reads TGTGCCAGCAGTGAGGGGACTACGGGCACAGATACGCAGTATTTT. V gene TRBV6-1 combines with J gene TRBJ2-3, with TRBD2 identical over 7 bases. This CDR3 is 15 amino acids long. Germline V lookup: CDR1 MNHNS, CDR2 SASEGT. After removal of 3 bases from V and 1 base from J, the junction contained 4 bases not matched to a gene.

This chain links TRBV27 with TRBJ2-7, with D tentatively TRBD1 or TRBD2 (5 bases each). The ends were cut back, 6 bases at V and 6 bases at J, with 18 bases in the middle. Per the germline V gene, CDR1 is MNHEY and CDR2 is SMNVEV (reference sequence). CDR3 size: 14 residues. The CDR3 region is CASSPSGTTCEQYF. CDR3 in DNA: TGTGCCAGCAGCCCTTCGGGGACCACCTGCGAGCAGTACTTC.

The rearrangement uses TRBV9 and TRBJ2-7; TRBD1 aligns across 7 bases. CDR1 is SGDLS and CDR2 is YYNGEE in the germline V gene. The junction had 7 bases not matched to a gene; V was cut back by 4 bases and J by 0 bases. The CDR3 consists of 15 residues. CDR3 in DNA: TGTGCCAGCAGCCTCCAGGGACAGAGCTCCTACGAGCAGTACTTC. It is translated as CASSLQGQSSYEQYF.

A few counts support this clonotype. This chain uses TRBV7-6 with TRBJ1-1, with D perhaps matching TRBD1 (5 bases). Germline CDR1 SGHVS, CDR2 FNYEAQ. Trimming stripped 5 bases from V and 7 bases from J, with 17 bases between. This CDR3 has 14 amino acids. The CDR3 nucleotides read TGTGCCAGCAGCCCTTACGGGACGGATCGTGAAGCTTTCTTT. This gives the protein CASSPYGTDREAFF. Complete variable domain (other parts from reference TRBV7-6 and TRBJ1-1): GAGVSQSPRYKVTKRGQDVALRCDPISGHVSLYWYRQALGQGPEFLTYFNYEAQQDKSGLPNDRFSAERPEGSISTLTIQRTEQRDSAMYRCASSPYGTDREAFFGQGTRLTVV.

J is TRBJ2-6 and V is TRBV29-1, with D perhaps being TRBD1 or TRBD2 (5 bases each). There are 14 residues in the CDR3. The germline V and J ends were trimmed by 4 bases and 1 base, with 8 bases remaining between them. Germline V gene sequence: CDR1 SQVTM, CDR2 ANQGSEA. The CDR3 spells CSVVGESGANVLTF. The CDR3 DNA reads as TGCAGCGTTGTGGGGGAATCTGGGGCCAACGTCCTGACTTTC.

This clonotype came up a few times. The V and J genes are TRBV7-8 and TRBJ2-7, with TRBD2 matching 11 bases. The CDR3 spans 18 residues. J gave up 3 bases and V 2 bases, and 12 bases lay outside the gene matches. The germline V gene encodes CDR1 SGHVS and CDR2 FQNEAQ. CDR3 in DNA: TGTGCCAGCAGCTTACTCGGTCGCGGGGGGACTAGCGGCTACGAGCAGTACTTC. Its translation is CASSLLGRGGTSGYEQYF.

This clonotype showed up just a few times. This chain links TRBV20-1 with TRBJ2-1; D perhaps matches TRBD1 (6 bases). Germline-derived CDR1 and CDR2 are DFQATT and SNEGSKA (reference sequence). The CDR3 spans 13 residues. The V end was cut by 5 bases, the J end by 5 bases, with 13 bases between. The CDR3 DNA is TGCAGTGCTTACTGGGGGCTCCACAATGAGCAGTTCTTC. It encodes CSAYWGLHNEQFF.

This chain joins TRBV4-3 and TRBJ1-1; TRBD1 matches 11 bases. This CDR3 has 19 residues. V shed 3 bases and J 3 bases; nucleotides not matched to a gene: 15. Germline assignment: CDR1 LGHNA and CDR2 YSLEER. CDR3 protein: CASSQRDRGFSMWDTEAFF. DNA for the CDR3: TGCGCCAGCAGCCAGAGGGACAGGGGGTTTTCTATGTGGGACACTGAAGCTTTCTTT.

The chain recombines TRBV29-1 with TRBJ1-1; D remains unclear. Trimming cost V 3 bases and J 0 bases, with 8 bases left between them. Germline values: CDR1 SQVTM, CDR2 ANQGSEA. The CDR3 is 13 amino acids. CDR3 nucleotide sequence: TGCAGCGTTGAGAGTCAGATGAACACTGAAGCTTTCTTT. Translating it yields CSVESQMNTEAFF.

The V and J genes are TRBV30 and TRBJ1-2, with TRBD1 as a possible D gene (5 bases). Germline CDR1 GTSNPN, CDR2 SVGIG (reference sequence). The CDR3 spans 11 residues. The V end lost 3 bases, the J end lost 8 bases, and 10 bases lay between the germline ends. In nucleotides, the CDR3 is TGTGCCTGGAGCCTAGGGGAGGGCTACACCTTC. It codes for CAWSLGEGYTF.

Of note for this clonotype: The final CDR3 position lacks the conserved phenylalanine or tryptophan, pointing to a likely read error. V is TRBV9 and J is TRBJ2-7; no reliable D call. CDR3 length equals 14 residues. Germline lookup yields CDR1 SGDLS and CDR2 YYNGEE. Trimming cost V 0 bases and J 2 bases, with 9 bases left between them. The CDR3 DNA reads as TGTGCCAGCAGCGTAGGAGCTGAAGCCTACGAGCAGTACTAC. This sequence encodes CASSVGAEAYEQYY.

This clonotype turned up a few times. The chain is built from TRBV7-2 and TRBJ2-1; perhaps TRBD2 as D (6 bases). V lost 5 bases and J lost 2, with 10 bases in between. Germline V lookup: CDR1 SGHTA, CDR2 FQGNSA. This CDR3 is 14 amino acids long. The CDR3 DNA sequence: TGTGCCAGCAGCCGACTAGTCGCCTACAATGAGCAGTTCTTC. As protein: CASSRLVAYNEQFF.

This clonotype was counted only a few times. J is TRBJ2-1 and V is TRBV5-1, with 8 positions matching TRBD1. Germline loops: CDR1 SGHRS, CDR2 YFSETQ. V shed 0 bases and J 0 bases; nucleotides not matched to a gene: 5. CDR3 length equals 17 residues. Here the CDR3 DNA reads TGCGCCAGCAGCTTGGGACAGGGGAGGCCCTCCTACAATGAGCAGTTCTTC. This encodes CASSLGQGRPSYNEQFF.

The chain uses TRBV18 and TRBJ2-7, with 9 bases that match TRBD1. This CDR3 has 14 residues. The germline V gene encodes CDR1 KGHSH and CDR2 LQKENI. V was clipped by 5 bases and J by 3 bases; unmatched bases: 5. Here the CDR3 reads CASSSTTGGYEQYF. CDR3 DNA sequence: TGTGCCAGCTCATCTACGACAGGGGGCTACGAGCAGTACTTC.